This T cell receptor beta chain was profiled in a study of blood T cells in healthy people across ages. Study details: Researchers report that template switching captured about one barcoded beta molecule per two T cells. The study's findings and limits: Older age coincided with a roughly linear decline in TCR beta diversity per million T cells.

Trimming stripped 4 bases from V and 4 bases from J, with 23 bases between. This CDR3 has 17 amino acids. Germline V gene sequence: CDR1 SGHRS, CDR2 YFSETQ. In regard to this clonotype: Its antigen is not identified.

Primers used in a second PCR of roughly 6 to 11 cycles were a sample-barcoded 5' primer and a J-beta primer mix. Any given sample supplied a minimum of 2.5 million CDR3-containing paired-end reads. One entry per CDR3 protein, called by TCRdb with MiXCR from the 5' RACE reads. This table holds approximately 780,000 distinct CDR3 sequences, 20% to 30% found once. This sample was shared with a second study, whose subject was T cells of mothers and their children.

Sequences were obtained from blood. The rearrangement joins TRBV5-1 to TRBJ1-1; D unresolved. The sequence was collected from a boy between 5 and 17 years old in good health. The CDR3 sequence: CASSPIGQAARSTEAFF. The CDR3 nucleotides read TGCGCCAGCAGCCCAATCGGGCAGGCCGCTAGAAGCACTGAAGCTTTCTTT.